Presented here are 5 T cell receptor beta chains from one specimen sequenced in a study of blood T cell repertoires in COVID-19. TCRdb's copy holds only in-frame clones and misses some; the assay was immunoSEQ multiplex PCR. This table has tens of thousands of clones, around 87% appearing once. Sequenced input: peripheral blood. All receptors come from a man aged 45-65 years with active COVID-19.

The chain links TRBV4-3 to TRBJ2-7; no reliable D call. Trimming cost V 0 bases and J 0 bases, with 9 bases left between them. This CDR3 is built from 15 residues. Germline values: CDR1 LGHNA, CDR2 YSLEER. CDR3 coding DNA: TGCGCCAGCAGCCAAGACCGCAGGTCCTCCTACGAGCAGTACTTC. This sequence encodes CASSQDRRSSYEQYF.

V and J are TRBV28 and TRBJ1-1; D is unresolved. V shed 2 bases and J shed 3 bases, with 7 bases lying between them. The germline V gene has CDR1 MDHEN and CDR2 SYDVKM. The CDR3 is 13 residues long. The CDR3 loop is CASSLVGDTEAFF. CDR3 nucleotide sequence: TGTGCCAGCAGTTTAGTAGGAGACACTGAAGCTTTCTTT.

This rearrangement joins TRBV6-2 or TRBV6-3 to TRBJ2-1, with a possible D match to TRBD2 (6 bases). CDR1 is MNHEY, CDR2 SVGEGT, per germline. CDR3 size: 16 residues. V gave up 6 bases and J gave up 5 bases, with 20 bases separating them. CDR3 region: CASSLFSGVPHNEQFF. In nucleotides, the CDR3 is TGTGCCAGCAGCCTCTTTAGCGGAGTCCCTCACAATGAGCAGTTCTTC.

The rearrangement uses TRBV25-1 and TRBJ1-2, with TRBD1 matching 7 bases. V shed 6 bases, J shed 3 bases, and the junction held 7 bases outside the gene matches. The CDR3 totals 14 residues. Germline values: CDR1 MGHDK, CDR2 SYGVNS. The CDR3 reads CASSAGTDYYGYTF. CDR3 DNA: TGTGCCAGCAGCGCTGGGACAGACTACTATGGCTACACCTTC.

The gene calls are TRBV11-1 and TRBJ2-3; 9 nucleotides line up with TRBD1. This CDR3 region has 16 residues. Losses at the gene ends were 1 base for V and 7 bases for J; bases not matched to a gene: 9. The V gene's germline CDR1 is SGHAT and CDR2 FQDESV (reference sequence). The DNA for the CDR3 is TGTGCCAGCAGCTTAGTCCCGGGACAGGGTCGAAATACGCAGTATTTT. It is translated as CASSLVPGQGRNTQYF.